This TCR beta chain comes out of a study of cytomegalovirus exposure and HLA in healthy donors. 13 Jbeta primers and 60 Vbeta primers were used for the PCR. Assay: immunoSEQ multiplex PCR; the TCRdb copy retains only in-frame clones and omits some. The table lists hundreds of thousands of clones, 65% to 80% of them singletons. CDR1 and CDR2 (germline): LNHDA, SQIVND (reference sequence). Trimming removed 6 bases at V and 2 bases at J, with 5 bases between. This CDR3 region has 13 residues. The origin of this receptor is a man aged 35 to 55 in good health and CMV-seronegative. The sequenced sample was PBMCs. The V and J genes are TRBV19 and TRBJ2-6; no clear D gene. CDR3 nucleotide sequence: TGTGCCAGTAGGGCCGCTGGGGCCAACGTCCTGACTTTC. Translation gives CASRAAGANVLTF. The variable domain in full, completed from reference TRBV19 and TRBJ2-6, reads DGGITQSPKYLFRKEGQNVTLSCEQNLNHDAMYWYRQDPGQGLRLIYYSQIVNDFQKGDIAEGYSVSREKKESFPLTVTSAQKNPTAFYLCASRAAGANVLTFGAGSRLTVL.